The 21 T cell receptor beta chains in this list originate from one sample, sequenced in a study of blood T cell repertoires in COVID-19. The repertoire was sequenced with immunoSEQ multiplex PCR; TCRdb's copy has only in-frame clones and lacks some. The data hold under 65,000 clones, with 60% to 80% observed a single time. Sequencing was done on a sample of PBMCs or T cells enriched from blood (not recorded which). The receptors were gathered from a woman in her 50s with acute COVID-19.

This chain joins TRBV29-1 and TRBJ1-1, with unresolved D. The V and J ends lost 2 bases and 1 base respectively, with 5 bases between them. The CDR3 contains 12 residues. Germline V gives CDR1 SQVTM, CDR2 ANQGSEA. CDR3 sequence reads: CSVERSNTEAFF. CDR3 DNA: TGCAGCGTTGAACGGTCGAACACTGAAGCTTTCTTT.

The chain is built from TRBV18 and TRBJ1-5; 7 bases align to TRBD1. With 5 bases clipped from V and 3 bases from J, the junction kept 4 bases outside the gene matches. The V gene's germline CDR1 is KGHSH and CDR2 LQKENI. CDR3 length: 14 amino acids. Here the CDR3 reads CASSTGTDNQPQHF. CDR3 nucleotides: TGTGCCAGCTCAACCGGGACAGACAATCAGCCCCAGCATTTT.

The genes are TRBV4-1 and TRBJ2-5, with 10 bases aligning to TRBD2. The V segment lost 4 bases and the J segment 4 bases; nucleotides outside the gene matches: 9. Germline values: CDR1 MGHRA, CDR2 YSYEKL. The CDR3 consists of 16 residues. Here the CDR3 DNA reads TGCGCCAGCAGCCGAACGTCTATAGCGGGGGGAGAGACCCAGTACTTC. Protein: CASSRTSIAGGETQYF.

The rearrangement uses TRBV29-1 and TRBJ1-2; D might be TRBD1 (6 bases). In germline, CDR1 is SQVTM, CDR2 ANQGSEA. V dropped 7 bases and J dropped 7 bases, with 16 bases sitting between them. CDR3 length: 12 residues. The CDR3 DNA is TGCAGCGACACAGGGAACCAGCGTGGCTACACCTTC. Its protein is CSDTGNQRGYTF.

This sequence joins TRBV3-1 (or the pseudogene TRBV3-2) and TRBJ1-4, with TRBD1 as a possible D gene (5 bases). The CDR3 has 13 amino acids. Germline loops: CDR1 LGHDT, CDR2 YNNKEL (reference sequence). Deletions cut 3 bases from V and 12 bases from J, with 14 bases between. CDR3 nucleotides: TGTGCCAGCAGCCAGGGTGCAGGGCTGGAACTGTTTTTT. Encoded protein: CASSQGAGLELFF.

J is TRBJ2-1 and V is TRBV5-1, with TRBD2 matching over 8 bases. Germline values: CDR1 SGHRS, CDR2 YFSETQ. The CDR3 sequence is 15 residues long. With 3 bases clipped from V and 4 bases from J, the junction kept 6 bases outside the gene matches. Written as DNA, the CDR3 is TGCGCCAGCAGCTCGAGCGGGGGTGATTACAATGAGCAGTTCTTC. It translates to CASSSSGGDYNEQFF.

The chain couples TRBV29-1 to TRBJ1-1; D gene ambiguous. V shed 5 bases and J shed 0 bases, with 7 bases lying between them. This CDR3 is 12 amino acids long. Germline V gives CDR1 SQVTM, CDR2 ANQGSEA. CDR3 in DNA: TGCAGCGTTCAGGTCATGAACACTGAAGCTTTCTTT. Protein product: CSVQVMNTEAFF. The variable domain in full, with the rest retrieved from reference TRBV29-1 and TRBJ1-1, is SAVISQKPSRDICQRGTSLTIQCQVDSQVTMMFWYRQQPGQSLTLIATANQGSEATYESGFVIDKFPISRPNLTFSTLTVSNMSPEDSSIYLCSVQVMNTEAFFGQGTRLTVV.

V usage is TRBV6-6 and J usage is TRBJ2-1, with D maybe TRBD2 (6 bases). Trimming took off 6 bases at V and 7 bases at J, with 19 bases between the two ends. The CDR3 consists of 15 residues. Germline CDR1 reads MNHNY; CDR2 reads SVGAGI (reference sequence). DNA of the CDR3: TGTGCCAGCAGATCATTCTCTACTAGCAGTAATGAGCAGTTCTTC. This sequence encodes CASRSFSTSSNEQFF.

This clone was counted a single time. The CDR3 sequence: CASSLPGQGNEKLFF. The DNA for the CDR3 is TGTGCCAGCAGCTTACCGGGACAGGGTAATGAAAAACTGTTTTTT. V usage is TRBV11-3 and J usage is TRBJ1-4, with TRBD1 matching 9 bases. CDR3 size: 15 residues. Germline loops: CDR1 SGHNT, CDR2 YENEEA. Trimming at V came to 2 bases and at J to 4 bases, leaving 2 bases not matched to a gene.

This chain connects TRBV6-5 to TRBJ1-2; a possible D gene is TRBD1 (5 bases). Trimming pared 4 bases from V and 8 bases from J, leaving 17 bases between. The CDR3 runs to 14 residues. Germline CDR1 MNHEY, CDR2 SVGAGI. As DNA, the CDR3 is TGTGCCAGCAGTTCCCCCGGGGGTAACGGGGGCTACACCTTC. It specifies CASSSPGGNGGYTF.

The rearrangement links TRBV5-1 to TRBJ2-4; D unresolved. Trimming removed 0 bases at V and 0 bases at J, with 13 bases between. Germline V gives CDR1 SGHRS, CDR2 YFSETQ. CDR3 size: 17 residues. The CDR3 here is CASSLAGGAVAKNIQYF. CDR3 bases: TGCGCCAGCAGCTTGGCGGGTGGAGCCGTAGCCAAAAACATTCAGTACTTC. Looking up the rest from reference TRBV5-1 and TRBJ2-4 gives the full variable domain: KAGVTQTPRYLIKTRGQQVTLSCSPISGHRSVSWYQQTPGQGLQFLFEYFSETQRNKGNFPGRFSGRQFSNSRSEMNVSTLELGDSALYLCASSLAGGAVAKNIQYFGAGTRLSVL.

The rearrangement uses TRBV19 and TRBJ1-5, with 7 bases lining up with TRBD1. Germline V gene sequence: CDR1 LNHDA, CDR2 SQIVND (reference sequence). The CDR3 has 13 residues. The trim removed 5 bases at V and 7 bases at J, leaving 5 bases unmatched. CDR3 protein: CASSPQGGQPQHF. CDR3 sequence (DNA): TGTGCCAGTAGTCCTCAGGGGGGACAGCCCCAGCATTTT.

This CDR3 is CASSRDRLFGYTF. CDR3 sequence (DNA): TGTGCCAGCAGTCGGGACAGACTTTTTGGCTACACCTTC. The gene calls are TRBV6-5 and TRBJ1-2; 7 nucleotides line up with TRBD1. Germline lookup yields CDR1 MNHEY and CDR2 SVGAGI. The CDR3 has 13 amino acids. With 5 bases clipped from V and 7 bases from J, the junction kept 7 bases outside the gene matches.

This chain connects TRBV5-1 to TRBJ2-5, with 11 bases that match TRBD1. The CDR3 has 16 residues. Trimming cost V 0 bases and J 5 bases; bases outside gene matches: 6. Germline V gives CDR1 SGHRS, CDR2 YFSETQ. The CDR3 region is CASSLAGQGAAETQYF. The CDR3 DNA is TGCGCCAGCAGCTTGGCCGGACAGGGGGCGGCGGAGACCCAGTACTTC.

The V call is TRBV11-2, the J call TRBJ2-4; D is possibly TRBD1 (6 bases). Germline V gene data show CDR1 as SGHAT and CDR2 as FQNNGV. The CDR3 has 17 amino acids. The V gene lost 2 bases and the J gene lost 2 bases, with 16 bases spanning the gap. For the CDR3, the DNA is TGTGCCAGCAGCTTAAGTAAGGCAGGGGCCTCCAAAAACATTCAGTACTTC. Translated, it gives CASSLSKAGASKNIQYF.

The chain couples TRBV30 to TRBJ1-2; 7 positions match TRBD1. Germline V gene data show CDR1 as GTSNPN and CDR2 as SVGIG (reference sequence). The V and J ends lost 0 bases and 3 bases, in that order; junction bases with no gene match: 13. The CDR3 is made up of 17 amino acids. CDR3 coding DNA: TGTGCCTGGAGTGTAGGGTGGAGGAGGGGGCGCGACTATGGCTACACCTTC. It encodes CAWSVGWRRGRDYGYTF.

The chain is built from TRBV9 and TRBJ1-1; D uncertain. The length of the CDR3 is 15 residues. Trimming pared 3 bases from V and 1 base from J, leaving 13 bases between. Germline V lookup: CDR1 SGDLS, CDR2 YYNGEE. The CDR3: CASSAGFFGNTEAFF. The CDR3 DNA follows: TGTGCCAGCAGCGCCGGGTTTTTTGGGAACACTGAAGCTTTCTTT.

The rearrangement uses TRBV12-5 and TRBJ2-2, with D uncertain. The germline V gene has CDR1 LGHNT and CDR2 FRNRAP. This CDR3 spans 17 amino acids. Trimming removed 2 bases at V and 6 bases at J, with 19 bases between. CDR3 sequence reads: CASGLWRTSVVAGELFF. CDR3 nucleotides: TGTGCTAGTGGTTTGTGGAGAACATCGGTGGTGGCCGGGGAGCTGTTTTTT.

This sequence joins TRBV10-3 and TRBJ2-5, with D possibly being TRBD1 (5 bases). The germline gives CDR1 ENHRY, CDR2 SYGVKD. The V gene lost 7 bases and the J gene lost 4 bases, with 16 bases spanning the gap. The CDR3 is 14 amino acids. DNA of the CDR3: TGTGCCATCAAGCCCCAGGGCGGCGGAGAGACCCAGTACTTC. Protein sequence: CAIKPQGGGETQYF.

This chain uses TRBV4-2 with TRBJ2-1; 10 positions agree with TRBD1. Germline CDR1 reads LGHNA; CDR2 reads YNFKEQ. The CDR3 sequence is 14 residues long. J lost 9 bases, V lost 0 bases, and 2 bases had no gene match. The chain's CDR3 is CASSQETGGGEQFF. CDR3 in DNA: TGTGCCAGCAGCCAAGAGACAGGGGGCGGTGAGCAGTTCTTC.

V is TRBV28 and J is TRBJ2-1; maybe TRBD1 (6 bases). The V end lost 6 bases, the J end lost 10 bases, and 22 bases lay between the germline ends. The CDR3 is 15 amino acids. The germline V gene has CDR1 MDHEN and CDR2 SYDVKM. The CDR3 sequence is CASSTTGQEMGEQFF. CDR3 sequence (DNA): TGTGCCAGCAGCACGACGGGACAAGAAATGGGAGAGCAGTTCTTC.